These 32 T cell receptor beta chains originate from one sample sequenced in a study of T-cell reconstitution after alpha-beta-depleted transplantation in children. During its preparation, the TCRbeta library received unique molecular identifiers. Each CDR3 protein gets one entry after TCRdb re-called the PCR reads with MiXCR. The table has 600,000 or so distinct CDR3 sequences, about 23% seen once; the top ten hold less than 15%. This specimen consisted of PBMCs, mostly from graft donor cells, obtained 360 days after TCRalphabeta/CD19-depleted stem cell transplant. Receptors originate from a boy under three years old who had a stem cell transplant for acute myeloid leukemia, so the T cells may come from the graft donor.

This clonotype was counted a few times. The chain recombines TRBV12-3 or TRBV12-4 with TRBJ2-2, with 7 bases fitting TRBD1. Trimming at V came to 1 base and at J to 0 bases, leaving 5 bases not matched to a gene. This CDR3 has 17 amino acids. The CDR3 here is CASSLEPDRANTGELFF. The CDR3 DNA reads TGTGCCAGCAGTTTAGAACCCGACAGGGCGAACACCGGGGAGCTGTTTTTT.

This sequence joins TRBV27 and TRBJ1-1, with D perhaps TRBD1 (5 bases). V shed 5 bases and J shed 9 bases, with 16 bases lying between them. CDR1 and CDR2 from the germline V gene are MNHEY and SMNVEV (reference sequence). This CDR3 is built from 13 residues. The CDR3 loop reads CASSLREGWQAFF. CDR3 nucleotides: TGTGCCAGCAGTCTCAGGGAGGGGTGGCAAGCTTTCTTT.

The chain has TRBV28 and TRBJ2-1; 8 positions match TRBD2. CDR3 length: 13 residues. J was trimmed by 5 bases and V by 7 bases; bases with no gene match: 4. Per the germline V gene, CDR1 is MDHEN and CDR2 is SYDVKM. For the CDR3, the DNA is TGTGCCAGCATAGCGGGGAAGAACAATGAGCAGTTCTTC. Its translation is CASIAGKNNEQFF.

CDR3 in DNA: TGTGCCAGCAGTTTTCAGGGGGTCAACACTGAAGCTTTCTTT. This translates into CASSFQGVNTEAFF. The J gene is TRBJ1-1, the V gene TRBV28; 7 positions match TRBD1. V shed 3 bases and J 2 bases; nucleotides not matched to a gene: 3. This CDR3 spans 14 amino acids. Germline V gene lookup returns CDR1 MDHEN and CDR2 SYDVKM.

This clonotype was seen more than once but under ten times. The gene calls are TRBV5-1 and TRBJ2-1, with 8 nucleotides matching TRBD1. This CDR3 has 16 residues. J was trimmed by 5 bases and V by 4 bases; bases with no gene match: 11. CDR1 is SGHRS and CDR2 is YFSETQ in the germline V gene. DNA for the CDR3: TGCGCCAGCAGCCCGGACGCAGGGGGCGACGACAATGAGCAGTTCTTC. This codes for CASSPDAGGDDNEQFF. The complete variable domain, with remaining parts taken from reference TRBV5-1 and TRBJ2-1, reads KAGVTQTPRYLIKTRGQQVTLSCSPISGHRSVSWYQQTPGQGLQFLFEYFSETQRNKGNFPGRFSGRQFSNSRSEMNVSTLELGDSALYLCASSPDAGGDDNEQFFGPGTRLTVL.

Ten or more counts support this clonotype. The V call is TRBV5-1, the J call TRBJ2-1; TRBD2 agrees at 10 bases. Germline values: CDR1 SGHRS, CDR2 YFSETQ. The CDR3 is 17 amino acids. V trimming: 4 bases; J trimming: 2 bases; junction bases outside the gene matches: 9. Here the CDR3 reads CASSVGLAGVTYNEQFF. The CDR3 DNA reads as TGCGCCAGCAGCGTCGGGCTAGCGGGGGTGACCTACAATGAGCAGTTCTTC. Drawing the rest from reference TRBV5-1 and TRBJ2-1, the complete variable domain is KAGVTQTPRYLIKTRGQQVTLSCSPISGHRSVSWYQQTPGQGLQFLFEYFSETQRNKGNFPGRFSGRQFSNSRSEMNVSTLELGDSALYLCASSVGLAGVTYNEQFFGPGTRLTVL.

This clonotype appeared many times. The CDR3 reads CSVTGTILYEQYF. The CDR3 nucleotides read TGCAGCGTTACCGGGACAATTCTCTACGAGCAGTACTTC. The J gene is TRBJ2-7, the V gene TRBV29-1; D is perhaps TRBD1 (6 bases). Germline V gene sequence: CDR1 SQVTM, CDR2 ANQGSEA. Trimming shortened V by 5 bases and J by 3 bases, and 14 bases separated the two germline ends. The CDR3 covers 13 residues.

In this sample, this clonotype turned up many times. The rearrangement links TRBV20-1 to TRBJ2-5; D ambiguous. Germline V gene lookup returns CDR1 DFQATT and CDR2 SNEGSKA (reference sequence). The CDR3 extends over 13 amino acids. V was cut by 3 bases and J by 1 base, with 9 bases left in between. CDR3 amino acids: CSARRRFQETQYF. The CDR3 region has the DNA TGCAGTGCTAGGAGGCGGTTCCAAGAGACCCAGTACTTC.

The chain employs TRBV28 and TRBJ2-1, with D perhaps TRBD2 (6 bases). The CDR3 is 16 residues long. The germline V gene encodes CDR1 MDHEN and CDR2 SYDVKM. V was pared by 2 bases and J by 6 bases, with 17 bases between. CDR3 region: CASSLVWSGLRNEQFF. For the CDR3, the DNA is TGTGCCAGCAGTTTAGTGTGGTCGGGACTTCGCAATGAGCAGTTCTTC.

This clonotype was counted between two and nine times. This chain joins TRBV12-3 or TRBV12-4 and TRBJ2-7; possibly TRBD1 for D (8 bases). This CDR3 has 15 residues. Trimming stripped 6 bases from V and 6 bases from J, with 21 bases between. The CDR3 sequence: CASSLGGVTGAEQYV. The CDR3 DNA follows: TGTGCCAGCAGCCTAGGGGGGGTGACAGGGGCCGAGCAGTACGTC.

This clonotype was detected only once. The J gene is TRBJ2-1, the V gene TRBV4-3, with D uncertain. V was cut by 2 bases and J by 3 bases, with 8 bases left in between. CDR1 and CDR2 from the germline V gene are LGHNA and YSLEER. The CDR3 totals 14 residues. Written as DNA, the CDR3 is TGCGCCAGCAGCCAATATACAGTCTACAATGAGCAGTTCTTC. This translates into CASSQYTVYNEQFF.

This clonotype appeared many times. V gene TRBV29-1 combines with J gene TRBJ1-2; D is unresolved. Trimming took 4 bases from V and 7 from J, leaving 10 bases between them. The length of the CDR3 is 11 residues. In germline, CDR1 is SQVTM, CDR2 ANQGSEA. The CDR3 nucleotides are TGCAGCGTTGGTCTTGGAAGTGGCTACACCTTC. Translated, it gives CSVGLGSGYTF.

This clonotype came up many times. The chain joins TRBV12-3 or TRBV12-4 to TRBJ1-5, with D unresolved. This CDR3 spans 13 amino acids. The germline V and J ends were trimmed by 1 base and 4 bases, with 5 bases remaining between them. In DNA form, the CDR3 reads TGTGCCAGCAGTTTAGGGAAAAATCAGCCCCAGCATTTT. This translates into CASSLGKNQPQHF.

This clonotype was counted only a few times. The CDR3, as DNA: TGCGCCAGCTCTGGGGACAGGGGGAACTACGAGCAGTACGTC. Translated: CASSGDRGNYEQYV. V gene TRBV10-2 combines with J gene TRBJ2-7; 11 bases align to TRBD1. With 8 bases clipped from V and 3 bases from J, the junction kept 6 bases outside the gene matches. The CDR3 runs to 14 residues. Per germline, CDR1 WSHSY and CDR2 SAAADI.

This clonotype has a count of ten or more. The V and J genes are TRBV7-9 and TRBJ2-7; 8 bases agree with TRBD1. CDR1 and CDR2 from the germline V gene are SEHNR and FQNEAQ (reference sequence). The CDR3 runs to 16 residues. Unmatched junction bases numbered 5, after V lost 0 bases and J lost 1 base. Here the CDR3 reads CASSLASTGGSYEQYF. The CDR3 DNA is TGTGCCAGCAGCTTAGCTTCAACAGGGGGTTCCTACGAGCAGTACTTC.

V gene TRBV4-2 combines with J gene TRBJ2-2; 8 bases agree with TRBD2. The CDR3 loop spans 18 amino acids. Germline trimming cut 0 bases from V and 2 bases from J; bases unmatched to any gene: 8. Looked up from germline, CDR1 is LGHNA and CDR2 is YNFKEQ. The CDR3 loop is CASSQEGGGLLNTGELFF. CDR3 nucleotide sequence: TGTGCCAGCAGCCAAGAGGGCGGGGGGCTCTTAAACACCGGGGAGCTGTTTTTT.

The CDR3 nucleotides read TGCGCCAGCAGCTTGCAAGGGGGTGGGGGCCTTTGGAATGAGCAGTTCTTC. Amino acids: CASSLQGGGGLWNEQFF. This chain links TRBV5-1 with TRBJ2-1, with a tentative D call TRBD1 (6 bases). The CDR3 contains 17 residues. Trimming shortened V by 1 base and J by 7 bases, and 21 bases separated the two germline ends. The germline V gene encodes CDR1 SGHRS and CDR2 YFSETQ.

There are a few counts of this clonotype. The chain couples TRBV5-1 to TRBJ2-1; weak D call: TRBD1 (6 bases). Deletions cut 6 bases from V and 7 bases from J, with 17 bases between. The V gene's germline CDR1 is SGHRS and CDR2 YFSETQ. This CDR3 is built from 14 residues. CDR3 in amino acids: CASKSTGKWNEQFF. CDR3 nucleotides: TGCGCCAGCAAGTCAACAGGGAAGTGGAATGAGCAGTTCTTC.

This chain connects TRBV20-1 to TRBJ2-5, with TRBD1 as a possible D gene (6 bases). Trimming stripped 2 bases from V and 3 bases from J, with 10 bases between. Germline lookup yields CDR1 DFQATT and CDR2 SNEGSKA (reference sequence). The CDR3 has 13 amino acids. The chain's CDR3 is CSARQGFEETQYF. DNA for the CDR3: TGCAGTGCTAGACAGGGGTTTGAAGAGACCCAGTACTTC.

This clonotype showed up many times. DNA for the CDR3: TGTGCCAGCAGCCCCGGCCTTGAAAAACTGTTTTTT. Protein: CASSPGLEKLFF. The chain employs TRBV7-9 and TRBJ1-4; D not resolved. The CDR3 loop spans 12 amino acids. Germline V gives CDR1 SEHNR, CDR2 FQNEAQ (reference sequence). V was cut by 5 bases and J by 7 bases, with 8 bases left in between. The variable domain in full, completed from reference TRBV7-9 and TRBJ1-4, reads DTGVSQNPRHKITKRGQNVTFRCDPISEHNRLYWYRQTLGQGPEFLTYFQNEAQLEKSRLLSDRFSAERPKGSFSTLEIQRTEQGDSAMYLCASSPGLEKLFFGSGTQLSVL.

This clonotype was found many times. This chain links TRBV20-1 with TRBJ1-1; D gene ambiguous. There are 13 residues in the CDR3. The germline V gene has CDR1 DFQATT and CDR2 SNEGSKA (reference sequence). Trimming cost V 5 bases and J 1 base, with 11 bases left between them. CDR3 region: CSAEDKANTEAFF. CDR3 nucleotide sequence: TGCAGTGCTGAAGATAAGGCGAACACTGAAGCTTTCTTT.

This clonotype occurred a few times. Here the CDR3 DNA reads TGTGCCTGGAGTGCGACAGGGATCCCCTACGAGCAGTACTTC. Translating gives CAWSATGIPYEQYF. The chain uses TRBV30 and TRBJ2-7; 7 positions agree with TRBD1. CDR3 length equals 14 residues. Unmatched junction bases numbered 5, after V lost 1 base and J lost 2 bases. Per germline, CDR1 GTSNPN and CDR2 SVGIG (reference sequence).

The chain links TRBV24-1 to TRBJ2-2; 7 nucleotides match TRBD1. This CDR3 spans 17 amino acids. CDR1 is KGHDR, CDR2 SFDVKD, per germline. V shed 2 bases and J 5 bases; nucleotides not matched to a gene: 10. This CDR3 reads CATSDSLTGLGTGELFF. DNA for the CDR3: TGTGCCACCAGTGATTCCTTGACAGGGTTGGGGACCGGGGAGCTGTTTTTT.

The rearrangement links TRBV20-1 to TRBJ2-7; unclear D gene. With 0 bases removed from V and 2 bases from J, the gap between germline ends came to 14 bases. The germline V gene has CDR1 DFQATT and CDR2 SNEGSKA (reference sequence). The CDR3 contains 15 residues. CDR3 coding DNA: TGCAGTGCTAGAGATCCCCGTACAGCTACCTACGAGCAGTACTTC. Translating it yields CSARDPRTATYEQYF.

This clonotype was seen repeatedly, ten times or more. V is TRBV7-6 and J is TRBJ2-3; D possibly uses TRBD1 or TRBD2 (5 bases each). Trimming shortened V by 5 bases and J by 4 bases, and 22 bases separated the two germline ends. The CDR3 runs 17 residues. CDR1 is SGHVS, CDR2 FNYEAQ, per germline. The CDR3 DNA reads as TGTGCCAGCAGCCTCAGGGTCCCGGGGCCTTGGCCAGATACGCAGTATTTT. It codes for CASSLRVPGPWPDTQYF.

This clonotype was found a few times. The J gene is TRBJ1-3, the V gene TRBV20-1, with 8 bases fitting TRBD1. The V gene's germline CDR1 is DFQATT and CDR2 SNEGSKA (reference sequence). V trimming: 0 bases; J trimming: 6 bases; junction bases outside the gene matches: 4. The CDR3 spans 14 residues. CDR3 amino acids: CSARDRDRSNTIYF. The CDR3 DNA reads as TGCAGTGCTAGAGATCGGGACAGGTCAAACACCATATATTTT.

This clonotype appeared a few times. J is TRBJ2-2 and V is TRBV6-1; 7 bases match TRBD1. The CDR3 consists of 13 residues. V gave up 11 bases and J gave up 4 bases; unmatched junction bases: 7. CDR1 is MNHNS and CDR2 is SASEGT in the germline V gene. As DNA, the CDR3 is TGTGCCGCCTGGGACAGCATCACCGGGGAGCTGTTTTTT. Amino acids: CAAWDSITGELFF.

This rearrangement joins TRBV25-1 to TRBJ2-5; weak D call: TRBD1 (5 bases). The CDR3 is made up of 16 amino acids. In germline, CDR1 is MGHDK, CDR2 SYGVNS. The V end was cut by 2 bases, the J end by 0 bases, with 13 bases between. The DNA of the CDR3 is TGTGCCAGCAGTGAAAGCAGGGAATGGTACCAAGAGACCCAGTACTTC. Translated, it gives CASSESREWYQETQYF.

The chain links TRBV9 to TRBJ2-5, with TRBD1 matching over 7 bases. CDR3 length: 15 amino acids. CDR1 is SGDLS and CDR2 is YYNGEE in the germline V gene. The J segment lost 5 bases and the V segment lost 4 bases, leaving 11 bases of the junction unmatched. The CDR3 bases are TGTGCCAGCAGCCCTCTCGACAGGGAATGGGAGACCCAGTACTTC. Protein product: CASSPLDREWETQYF.

This chain connects TRBV11-2 to TRBJ1-2; no firm D call. Germline CDR1 and CDR2: SGHAT and FQNNGV. Trimming removed 1 base from V and 5 bases from J, with 14 bases in between. This CDR3 has 15 amino acids. CDR3 DNA: TGTGCCAGCAGCTTAGGCATGAACGGACCATATGGCTACACCTTC. Translated: CASSLGMNGPYGYTF.

The chain links TRBV2 to TRBJ2-3; TRBD1 matches at 8 bases. CDR1 SNHLY and CDR2 FYNNEI come from the germline V gene. V lost 4 bases to trimming and J lost 4 bases; unmatched junction nucleotides: 10. This CDR3 has 16 residues. CDR3 DNA: TGTGCCAGCAGTGGATGGACAGGGATCGTCGCAGATACGCAGTATTTT. This codes for CASSGWTGIVADTQYF.

This clonotype was counted many times. The genes are TRBV12-3 or TRBV12-4 and TRBJ2-4; TRBD2 matches 9 bases. The junction had 18 bases not matched to a gene; V was cut back by 3 bases and J by 0 bases. The CDR3 sequence is 21 residues long. The CDR3 region has the DNA TGTGCCAGCAGTTTTCGCGGGGGGGCCCTTCCCCTCACTCTAGCCAAAAACATTCAGTACTTC. As protein: CASSFRGGALPLTLAKNIQYF.